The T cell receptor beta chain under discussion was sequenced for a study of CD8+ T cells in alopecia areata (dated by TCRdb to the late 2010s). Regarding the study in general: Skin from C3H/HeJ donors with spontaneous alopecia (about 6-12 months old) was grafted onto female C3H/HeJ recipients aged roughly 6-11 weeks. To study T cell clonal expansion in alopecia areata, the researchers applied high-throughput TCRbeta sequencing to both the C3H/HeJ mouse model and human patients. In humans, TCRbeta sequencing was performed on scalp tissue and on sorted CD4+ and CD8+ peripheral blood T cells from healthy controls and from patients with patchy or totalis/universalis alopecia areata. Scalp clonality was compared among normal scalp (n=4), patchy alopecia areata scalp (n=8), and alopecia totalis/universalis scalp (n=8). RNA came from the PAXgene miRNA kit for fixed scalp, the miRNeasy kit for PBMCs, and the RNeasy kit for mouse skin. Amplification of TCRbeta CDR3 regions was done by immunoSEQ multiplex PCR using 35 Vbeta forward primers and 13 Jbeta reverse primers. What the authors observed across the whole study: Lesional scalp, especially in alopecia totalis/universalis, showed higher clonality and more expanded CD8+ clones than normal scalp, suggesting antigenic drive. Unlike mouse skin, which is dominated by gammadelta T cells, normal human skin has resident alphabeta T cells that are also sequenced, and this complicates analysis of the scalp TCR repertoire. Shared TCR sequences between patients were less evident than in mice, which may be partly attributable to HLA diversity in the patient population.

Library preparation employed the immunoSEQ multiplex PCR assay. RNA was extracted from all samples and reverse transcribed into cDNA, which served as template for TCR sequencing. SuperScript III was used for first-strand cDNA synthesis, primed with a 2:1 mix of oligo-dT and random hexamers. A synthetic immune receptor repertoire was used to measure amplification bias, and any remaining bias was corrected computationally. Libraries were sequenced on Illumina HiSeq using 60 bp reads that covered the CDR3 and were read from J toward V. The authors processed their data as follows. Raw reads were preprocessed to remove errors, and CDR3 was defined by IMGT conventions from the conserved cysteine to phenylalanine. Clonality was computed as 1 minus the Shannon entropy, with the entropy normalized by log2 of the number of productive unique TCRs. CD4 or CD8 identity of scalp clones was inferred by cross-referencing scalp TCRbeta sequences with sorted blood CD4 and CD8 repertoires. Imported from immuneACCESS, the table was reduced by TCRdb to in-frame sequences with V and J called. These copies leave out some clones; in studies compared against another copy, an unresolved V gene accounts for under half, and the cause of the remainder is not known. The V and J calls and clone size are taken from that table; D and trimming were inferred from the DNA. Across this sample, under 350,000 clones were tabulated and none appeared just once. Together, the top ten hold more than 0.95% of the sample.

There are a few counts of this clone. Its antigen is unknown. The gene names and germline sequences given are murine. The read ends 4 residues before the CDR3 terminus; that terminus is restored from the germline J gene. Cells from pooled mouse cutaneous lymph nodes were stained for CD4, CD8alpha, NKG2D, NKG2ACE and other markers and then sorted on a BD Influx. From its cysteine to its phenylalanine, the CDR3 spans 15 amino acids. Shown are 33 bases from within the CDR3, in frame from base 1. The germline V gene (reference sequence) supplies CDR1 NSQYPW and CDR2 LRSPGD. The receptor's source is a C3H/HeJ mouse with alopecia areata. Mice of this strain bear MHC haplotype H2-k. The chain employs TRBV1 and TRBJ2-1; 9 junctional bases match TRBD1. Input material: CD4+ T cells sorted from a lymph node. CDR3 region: CTCSEDRGTGAEQFF. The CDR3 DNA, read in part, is TGCACCTGCAGTGAGGACAGGGGAACTGGGGCT. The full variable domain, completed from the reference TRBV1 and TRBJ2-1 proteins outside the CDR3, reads VTLLEQNPRWRLVPRGQAVNLRCILKNSQYPWMSWYQQDLQKQLQWLFTLRSPGDKEVKSLPGADYLATRVTDTELRLQVANMSQGRTLYCTCSEDRGTGAEQFFGPGTRLTVL.